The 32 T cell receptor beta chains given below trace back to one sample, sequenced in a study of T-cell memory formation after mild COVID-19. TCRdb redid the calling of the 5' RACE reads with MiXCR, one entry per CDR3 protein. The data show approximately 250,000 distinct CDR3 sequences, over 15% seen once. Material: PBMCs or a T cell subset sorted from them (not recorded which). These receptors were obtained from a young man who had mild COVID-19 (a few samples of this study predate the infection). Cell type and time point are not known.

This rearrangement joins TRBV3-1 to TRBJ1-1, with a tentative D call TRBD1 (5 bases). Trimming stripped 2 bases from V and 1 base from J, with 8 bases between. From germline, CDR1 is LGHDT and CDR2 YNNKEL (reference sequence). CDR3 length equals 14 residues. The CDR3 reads CASSQRTQNTEAFF. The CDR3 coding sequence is TGTGCCAGCAGCCAAAGGACACAGAACACTGAAGCTTTCTTT.

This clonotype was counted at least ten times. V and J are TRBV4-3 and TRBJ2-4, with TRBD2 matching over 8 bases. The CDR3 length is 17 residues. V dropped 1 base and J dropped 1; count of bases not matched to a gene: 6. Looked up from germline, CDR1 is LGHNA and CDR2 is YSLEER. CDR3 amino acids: CASSQVTSGGAKNIQYF. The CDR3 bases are TGCGCCAGCAGCCAAGTCACTAGCGGAGGGGCCAAAAACATTCAGTACTTC.

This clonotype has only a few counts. DNA of the CDR3: TGTGCCAGCAGTCAGCGGGACAGGGGATTAACGTTGCCAACCATGAACACTGAAGCTTTCTTT. This translates into CASSQRDRGLTLPTMNTEAFF. The chain is built from TRBV12-3 or TRBV12-4 and TRBJ1-1, with 10 bases identical to TRBD1. The CDR3 covers 21 residues. After removal of 5 bases from V and 0 bases from J, the junction contained 21 bases not matched to a gene.

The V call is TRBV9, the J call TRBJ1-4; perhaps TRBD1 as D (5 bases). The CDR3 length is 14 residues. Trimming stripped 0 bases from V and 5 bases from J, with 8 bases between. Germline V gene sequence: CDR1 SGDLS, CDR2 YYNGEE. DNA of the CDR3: TGTGCCAGCAGCGTAGGTGGGGGGAATGAAAAACTGTTTTTT. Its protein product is CASSVGGGNEKLFF.

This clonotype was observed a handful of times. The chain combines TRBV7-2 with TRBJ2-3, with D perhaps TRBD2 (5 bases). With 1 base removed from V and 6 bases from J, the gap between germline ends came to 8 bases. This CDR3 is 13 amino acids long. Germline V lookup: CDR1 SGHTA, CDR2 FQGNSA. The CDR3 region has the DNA TGTGCCAGCAGCTTAGGAGGGTGGGATACGCAGTATTTT. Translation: CASSLGGWDTQYF.

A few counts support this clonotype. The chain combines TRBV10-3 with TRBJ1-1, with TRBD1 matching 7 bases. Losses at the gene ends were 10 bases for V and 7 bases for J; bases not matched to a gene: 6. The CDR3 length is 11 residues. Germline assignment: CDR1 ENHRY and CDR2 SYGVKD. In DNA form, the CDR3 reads TGTGCCAGTACAGGGGAGGTTGAAGCTTTCTTT. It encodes CASTGEVEAFF.

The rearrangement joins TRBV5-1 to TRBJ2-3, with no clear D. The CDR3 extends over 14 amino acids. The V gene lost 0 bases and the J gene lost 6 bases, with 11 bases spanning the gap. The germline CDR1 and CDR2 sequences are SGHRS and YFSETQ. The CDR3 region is CASSLGGSVDTQYF. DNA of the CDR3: TGCGCCAGCAGCTTGGGAGGTTCGGTTGATACGCAGTATTTT.

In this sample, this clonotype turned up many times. The chain's CDR3 is CASRRQGSTDTQYF. CDR3 DNA sequence: TGTGCCAGCAGACGACAGGGTAGCACAGATACGCAGTATTTT. This rearrangement joins TRBV6-5 to TRBJ2-3, with 7 bases identical to TRBD1. CDR1 is MNHEY, CDR2 SVGAGI, per germline. Trimming at V came to 6 bases and at J to 0 bases, leaving 3 bases not matched to a gene. The CDR3 consists of 14 residues.

The CDR3, as DNA: TGTGCCAGCTCACTAGGAACCGGGACAGCAAACACTGAAGCTTTCTTT. Its translation is CASSLGTGTANTEAFF. This rearrangement joins TRBV18 to TRBJ1-1, with 7 bases identical to TRBD1. Germline V CDR1 and CDR2: KGHSH, LQKENI. The CDR3 sequence is 16 residues long. J lost 2 bases, V lost 4 bases, and 10 bases had no gene match.

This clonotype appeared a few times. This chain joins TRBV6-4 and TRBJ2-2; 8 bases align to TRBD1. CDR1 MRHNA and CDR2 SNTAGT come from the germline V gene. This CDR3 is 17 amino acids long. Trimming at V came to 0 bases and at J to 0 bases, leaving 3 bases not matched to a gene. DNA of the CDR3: TGTGCCAGCAGTGACTCATCAGGGGGCGCGAACACCGGGGAGCTGTTTTTT. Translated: CASSDSSGGANTGELFF.

The CDR3 coding sequence is TGTGCCAGCAGTGGGGCTGGCCAGGGAGGCCCAGATACGCAGTATTTT. Protein product: CASSGAGQGGPDTQYF. The chain has TRBV5-4 and TRBJ2-3, with D perhaps matching TRBD2 (6 bases). The CDR3 extends over 16 amino acids. CDR1 and CDR2 (germline): SGHNT, YYREEE (reference sequence). V was clipped by 5 bases and J by 4 bases, with 20 bases between them.

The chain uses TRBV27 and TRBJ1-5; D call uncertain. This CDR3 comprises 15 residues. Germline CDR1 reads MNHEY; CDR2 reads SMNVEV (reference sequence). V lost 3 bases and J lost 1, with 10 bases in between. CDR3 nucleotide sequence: TGTGCCAGCAGTTTTCGCCTAGGAAGCAATCAGCCCCAGCATTTT. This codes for CASSFRLGSNQPQHF.

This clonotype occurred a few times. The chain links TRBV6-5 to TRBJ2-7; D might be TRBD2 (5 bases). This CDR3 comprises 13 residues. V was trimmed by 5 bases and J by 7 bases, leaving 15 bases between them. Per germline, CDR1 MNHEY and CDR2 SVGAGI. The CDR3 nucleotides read TGTGCCAGCAGTCCCGTGAGGGCTCGGGAGCAGTACTTC. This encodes CASSPVRAREQYF.

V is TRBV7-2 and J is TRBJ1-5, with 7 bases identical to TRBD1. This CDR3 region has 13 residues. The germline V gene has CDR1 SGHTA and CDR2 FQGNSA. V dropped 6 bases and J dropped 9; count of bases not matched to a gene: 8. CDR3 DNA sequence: TGTGCCAGCAGGAGAGGGGGCTTGGGGCCCCAGCATTTT. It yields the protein CASRRGGLGPQHF.

Written as DNA, the CDR3 is TGTGCCAGCAGTTTTGGGCCCCGACCGGGAGAGCAGTTCTTC. Amino acids: CASSFGPRPGEQFF. The V and J genes are TRBV6-1 and TRBJ2-1, with D perhaps TRBD2 (5 bases). Trimming shortened V by 5 bases and J by 10 bases, and 18 bases separated the two germline ends. The CDR3 extends over 14 amino acids. Germline V gene data show CDR1 as MNHNS and CDR2 as SASEGT.

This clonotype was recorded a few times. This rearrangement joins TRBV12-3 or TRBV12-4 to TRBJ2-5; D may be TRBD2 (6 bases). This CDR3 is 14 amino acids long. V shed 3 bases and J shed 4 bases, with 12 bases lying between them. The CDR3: CASSFSGGLETQYF. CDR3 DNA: TGTGCCAGCAGTTTTTCCGGGGGATTAGAGACCCAGTACTTC.

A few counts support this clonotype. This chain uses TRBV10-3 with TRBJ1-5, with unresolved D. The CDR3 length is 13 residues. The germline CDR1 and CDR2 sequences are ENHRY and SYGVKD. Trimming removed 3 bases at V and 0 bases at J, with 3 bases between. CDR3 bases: TGTGCCATCAGTGACTATAGCAATCAGCCCCAGCATTTT. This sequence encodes CAISDYSNQPQHF.

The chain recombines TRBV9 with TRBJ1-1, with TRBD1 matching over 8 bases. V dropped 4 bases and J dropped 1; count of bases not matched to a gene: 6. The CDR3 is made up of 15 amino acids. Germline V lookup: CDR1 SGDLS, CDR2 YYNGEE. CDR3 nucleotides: TGTGCCAGCAGCCCTGGACAGGGCAAGAACACTGAAGCTTTCTTT. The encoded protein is CASSPGQGKNTEAFF.

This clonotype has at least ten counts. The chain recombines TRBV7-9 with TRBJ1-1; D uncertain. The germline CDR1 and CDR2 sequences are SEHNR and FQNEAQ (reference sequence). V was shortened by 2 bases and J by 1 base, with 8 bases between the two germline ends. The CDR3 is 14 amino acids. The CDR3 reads CASSLRDKNTEAFF. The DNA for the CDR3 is TGTGCCAGCAGCTTAAGGGATAAGAACACTGAAGCTTTCTTT. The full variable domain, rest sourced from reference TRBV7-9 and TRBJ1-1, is DTGVSQNPRHKITKRGQNVTFRCDPISEHNRLYWYRQTLGQGPEFLTYFQNEAQLEKSRLLSDRFSAERPKGSFSTLEIQRTEQGDSAMYLCASSLRDKNTEAFFGQGTRLTVV.

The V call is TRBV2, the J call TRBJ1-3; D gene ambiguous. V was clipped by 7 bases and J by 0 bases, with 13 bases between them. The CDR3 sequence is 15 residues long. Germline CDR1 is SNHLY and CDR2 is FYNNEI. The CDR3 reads CASIPTVSSGNTIYF. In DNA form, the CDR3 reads TGTGCCAGCATCCCGACTGTCAGCTCTGGAAACACCATATATTTT.

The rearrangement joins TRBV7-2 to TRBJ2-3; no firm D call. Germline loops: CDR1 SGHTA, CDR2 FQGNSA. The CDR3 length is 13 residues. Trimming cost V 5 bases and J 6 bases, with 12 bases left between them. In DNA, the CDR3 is TGTGCCAGCAGCCGTGAGCAGGACGATACGCAGTATTTT. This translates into CASSREQDDTQYF.

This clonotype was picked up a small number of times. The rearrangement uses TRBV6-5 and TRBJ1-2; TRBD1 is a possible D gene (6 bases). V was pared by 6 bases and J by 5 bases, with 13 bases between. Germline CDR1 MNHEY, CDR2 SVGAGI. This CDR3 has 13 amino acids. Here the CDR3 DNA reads TGTGCCAGCAGAGAGACAGGACTTTATGGCTACACCTTC. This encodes CASRETGLYGYTF.

CDR3 DNA: TGTGCCAGCAGTGACGGGGTAGACATTCAGTACTTC. Protein product: CASSDGVDIQYF. The chain couples TRBV6-1 to TRBJ2-4, with a weak D call TRBD2 (5 bases). Trimming removed 3 bases from V and 8 bases from J, with 8 bases in between. This CDR3 is 12 amino acids long. Per germline, CDR1 MNHNS and CDR2 SASEGT.

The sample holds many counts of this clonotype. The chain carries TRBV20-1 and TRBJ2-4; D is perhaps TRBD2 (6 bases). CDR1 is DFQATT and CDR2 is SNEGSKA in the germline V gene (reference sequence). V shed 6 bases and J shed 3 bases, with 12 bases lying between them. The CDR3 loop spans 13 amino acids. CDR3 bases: TGCAGTGCAAGGGGACTTCGCAAAAACATTCAGTACTTC. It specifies CSARGLRKNIQYF.

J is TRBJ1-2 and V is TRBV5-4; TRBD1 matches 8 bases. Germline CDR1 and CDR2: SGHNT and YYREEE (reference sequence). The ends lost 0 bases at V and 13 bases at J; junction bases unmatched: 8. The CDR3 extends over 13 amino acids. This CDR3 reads CASSLESGGVGTF. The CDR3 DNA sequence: TGTGCCAGCAGCTTGGAATCAGGGGGCGTTGGCACCTTC.

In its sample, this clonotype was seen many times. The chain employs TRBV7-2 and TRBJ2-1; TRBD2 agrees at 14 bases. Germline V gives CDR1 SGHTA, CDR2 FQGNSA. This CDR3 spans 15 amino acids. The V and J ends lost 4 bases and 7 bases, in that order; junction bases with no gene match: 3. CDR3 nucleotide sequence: TGTGCCAGCAGCTCTCGGACTAGCGGGGGGAATGAGCAGTTCTTC. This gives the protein CASSSRTSGGNEQFF.

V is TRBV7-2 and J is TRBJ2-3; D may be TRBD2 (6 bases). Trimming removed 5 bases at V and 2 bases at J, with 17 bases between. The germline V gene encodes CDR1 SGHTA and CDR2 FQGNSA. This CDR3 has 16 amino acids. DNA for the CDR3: TGTGCCAGCAGCCCCCCGATGGGGGGTTCCACAGATACGCAGTATTTT. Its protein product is CASSPPMGGSTDTQYF.

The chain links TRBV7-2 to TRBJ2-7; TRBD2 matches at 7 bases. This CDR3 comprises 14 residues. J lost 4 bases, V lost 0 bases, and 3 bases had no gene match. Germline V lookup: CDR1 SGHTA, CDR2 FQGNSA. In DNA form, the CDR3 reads TGTGCCAGCAGCTTAGCCCCTAGCGGTTACGAGCAGTACTTC. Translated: CASSLAPSGYEQYF.

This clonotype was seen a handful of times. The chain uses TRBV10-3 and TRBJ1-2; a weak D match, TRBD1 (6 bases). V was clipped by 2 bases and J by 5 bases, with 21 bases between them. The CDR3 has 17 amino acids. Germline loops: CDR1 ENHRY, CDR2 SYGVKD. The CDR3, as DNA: TGTGCCATCAGTGAGGGACATCCCCTGTCGCAGGGGTATGGCTACACCTTC. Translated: CAISEGHPLSQGYGYTF.

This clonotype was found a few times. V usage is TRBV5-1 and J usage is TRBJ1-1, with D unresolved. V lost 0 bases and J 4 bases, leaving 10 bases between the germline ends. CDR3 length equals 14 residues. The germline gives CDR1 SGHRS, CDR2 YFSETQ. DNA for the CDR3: TGCGCCAGCAGCTTGGCCAGCACACCCACTGAAGCTTTCTTT. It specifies CASSLASTPTEAFF.

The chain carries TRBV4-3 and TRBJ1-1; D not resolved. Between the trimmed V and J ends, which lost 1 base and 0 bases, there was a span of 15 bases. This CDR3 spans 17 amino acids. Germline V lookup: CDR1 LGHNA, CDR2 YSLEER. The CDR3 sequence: CASSQAGRRPLNTEAFF. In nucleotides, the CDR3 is TGCGCCAGCAGCCAAGCGGGAAGGCGGCCGCTGAACACTGAAGCTTTCTTT.

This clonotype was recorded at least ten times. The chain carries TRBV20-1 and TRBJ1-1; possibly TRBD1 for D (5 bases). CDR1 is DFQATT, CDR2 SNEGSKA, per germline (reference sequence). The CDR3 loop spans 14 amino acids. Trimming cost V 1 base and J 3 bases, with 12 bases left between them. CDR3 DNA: TGCAGTGCTAGAGGGCAGGGTTTTGACACTGAAGCTTTCTTT. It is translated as CSARGQGFDTEAFF.